The 6 T cell receptor beta chains below were found in one sample sequenced in a study of graft-versus-host responses after intestinal transplantation. No antigen is known for these receptors. Assay used: immunoSEQ multiplex PCR; TCRdb lists only in-frame clones, some missing. Of tens of thousands of clones in the sample, approximately 90% were seen once. Sequenced material: unstimulated CD8+ T cells sorted from spleen or lymph node cells, taken before transplant. The receptor source for this set is a human donor who was the organ donor for an intestinal transplant.

This chain connects TRBV27 to TRBJ2-7; a weak D match, TRBD2 (6 bases). The V end was cut by 3 bases, the J end by 3 bases, with 9 bases between. The CDR3 is 13 residues long. CDR1 and CDR2 from the germline V gene are MNHEY and SMNVEV (reference sequence). The CDR3 bases are TGTGCCAGCAGTTTGGGGCGGGACTACGAGCAGTACTTC. Its protein product is CASSLGRDYEQYF.

This sequence joins TRBV6-5 and TRBJ2-1; D uncertain. Germline V gene lookup returns CDR1 MNHEY and CDR2 SVGAGI. This CDR3 has 15 amino acids. Trimming removed 0 bases from V and 8 bases from J, with 14 bases in between. CDR3 sequence: CASSYSGWASDEQFF. In DNA, the CDR3 is TGTGCCAGCAGTTACTCTGGCTGGGCCAGCGATGAGCAGTTCTTC.

The rearrangement joins TRBV19 to TRBJ2-7; no clear D. Germline CDR1 LNHDA, CDR2 SQIVND (reference sequence). The CDR3 is 13 amino acids. V was trimmed by 3 bases and J by 3 bases, leaving 9 bases between them. In DNA, the CDR3 is TGTGCCAGTAGTATGGTATTTGGCTACGAGCAGTACTTC. Its protein is CASSMVFGYEQYF.

V usage is TRBV6-5 and J usage is TRBJ1-2, with 7 positions matching TRBD1. V shed 5 bases, J shed 6 bases, and the junction held 6 bases outside the gene matches. This CDR3 comprises 13 residues. Per germline, CDR1 MNHEY and CDR2 SVGAGI. The CDR3 DNA reads as TGTGCCAGCAGTGACGGACAGGTTCATGGCTACACCTTC. Translation gives CASSDGQVHGYTF.

A word on this clone: One end of the junction varies from germline; a read error may be responsible. Other nucleotide sequences from this sample produce the same CDR3. This chain links TRBV2 with TRBJ2-7; 8 positions match TRBD2. Germline lookup yields CDR1 SNHLY and CDR2 FYNNEI. The CDR3 spans 16 residues. The CDR3 loop is CASSEGVTGRANEQYF. The CDR3 bases are TGCGCCAGCAGTGAAGGGGTAACCGGGAGGGCTAACGAGCAGTACTTC.

The chain employs TRBV2 and TRBJ2-3, with D perhaps TRBD2 (5 bases). The CDR3 has 17 residues. Germline V gene sequence: CDR1 SNHLY, CDR2 FYNNEI. V was clipped by 3 bases and J by 2 bases, with 18 bases between them. The DNA of the CDR3 is TGTGCCAGCAGTGAGAGCCTAGCCCAAACAAACACAGATACGCAGTATTTT. The encoded protein is CASSESLAQTNTDTQYF.